The 3 T cell receptor beta chains below were found in one sample sequenced in a study of regulatory T cells in long-lasting Graves disease. Time point of the sample: newly diagnosed GD, antithyroid drugs for less than 3 months. Researchers made the TCR library from RNA that was extracted from PBMCs. CDR3 regions were amplified by Arm-PCR using iRepertoire HTBI primers to build TCR beta libraries. TCRdb re-called the multiplex PCR reads through MiXCR, storing one row per CDR3 protein. The sample yields 620,000 or so distinct CDR3 sequences, approximately 15% seen once. This sample also appeared in a second study, on T cells in Graves' hyperthyroidism and ophthalmopathy.

Specimen: peripheral blood mononuclear cells (PBMCs), collected at new diagnosis, from a patient treated with antithyroid drugs. The source is a woman aged 30 to 39 with Graves disease.

This clonotype was seen at least ten times. V gene TRBV3-1 combines with J gene TRBJ1-1; a weak D match, TRBD1 (5 bases). Trimming cost V 1 base and J 0 bases, with 12 bases left between them. The CDR3 has 16 residues. Germline CDR1 reads LGHDT; CDR2 reads YNNKEL (reference sequence). CDR3 in amino acids: CASSQVLGAMNTEAFF. For the CDR3, the DNA is TGTGCCAGCAGCCAAGTATTAGGGGCAATGAACACTGAAGCTTTCTTT.

The V call is TRBV30, the J call TRBJ1-2; 7 bases are a match to TRBD1. CDR3 length: 16 residues. Germline values: CDR1 GTSNPN, CDR2 SVGIG (reference sequence). The trim removed 2 bases at V and 2 bases at J, leaving 11 bases unmatched. The CDR3 is CAWSFQSAGGNYGYTF. As DNA, the CDR3 is TGTGCCTGGAGTTTTCAGTCGGCAGGGGGGAACTATGGCTACACCTTC.

This sequence joins TRBV6-1 and TRBJ2-1, with a tentative D call TRBD2 (6 bases). The ends were cut back, 2 bases at V and 0 bases at J, with 8 bases in the middle. Germline CDR1 reads MNHNS; CDR2 reads SASEGT. The CDR3 has 15 amino acids. The CDR3 region is CASSEFGSSYNEQFF. In DNA, the CDR3 is TGTGCCAGCAGTGAATTCGGGAGCTCCTACAATGAGCAGTTCTTC.